The present T cell receptor beta chain was sequenced within a study of T cells in tumors after PD-1 blockade. The wider study: Patients had no prior checkpoint blockade, systemic immunosuppressants, or anti-cancer therapy within 4 weeks. Study-level findings and limits: Peripheral recruitment is suggested, as some novel exhausted tumor clones were in pre-treatment blood.

Sequencing used immunoSEQ multiplex PCR; TCRdb keeps in-frame clones, though not all of them. The sample holds about 34,000 clones, 73% seen once. Germline V gene sequence: CDR1 MDHEN, CDR2 SYDVKM. V was shortened by 2 bases and J by 7 bases, with 8 bases between the two germline ends. The CDR3 spans 12 residues. Comment on this clone: The antigen remains undetermined.

The chain couples TRBV28 to TRBJ1-2; D is uncertain. The sequence derives from a human donor with basal cell carcinoma. The sample was PBMCs, taken after anti-PD-1 treatment. The CDR3 sequence: CASSLKGSGYTF. CDR3 DNA: TGTGCCAGCAGTTTAAAAGGGTCTGGCTACACCTTC.